The rows below give T cell receptor beta chains drawn from one sample of a study of immune evolution from preneoplasia to lung adenocarcinoma. The protocol was immunoSEQ multiplex PCR, while the TCRdb copy is restricted to in-frame clones and leaves out a portion. Of approximately 2,000 clones listed, 65% to 90% are singletons. The specimen was FFPE adjacent normal lung tissue. Source of these receptors: a person aged 55-80 years with lung adenocarcinoma. Both conserved end residues are part of each CDR3. Each record gives: CDR3 protein, CDR3 DNA, D gene, V gene, clone size, J gene. The D gene is left open where the match is weak. Rows give clone size only sometimes, using once, few, many, or a class for an expanded clone.

CDR3aa: CASSREGQGTYEQYF; CDR3nt: TGTGCCAGCAGTCGGGAAGGACAGGGAACCTACGAGCAGTACTTC; d_gene: TRBD1; v_gene: TRBV6-5; abundance: -; j_gene: TRBJ2-7
CDR3aa: CASSPLGRENTEAFF; CDR3nt: TGTGCCAGCTCACCCCTGGGACGGGAGAACACTGAAGCTTTCTTT; d_gene: -; v_gene: TRBV18; abundance: -; j_gene: TRBJ1-1
CDR3aa: CASTLGLVRPETQYF; CDR3nt: TGTGCCAGCACACTTGGACTAGTCCGTCCGGAGACCCAGTACTTC; d_gene: TRBD2; v_gene: TRBV6-4; abundance: -; j_gene: TRBJ2-5
CDR3aa: CAWGTGSRQPQHF; CDR3nt: TGTGCCTGGGGCACAGGGTCGAGGCAGCCCCAGCATTTT; d_gene: -; v_gene: TRBV30; abundance: -; j_gene: TRBJ1-5
CDR3aa: CASSAGLIGYTF; CDR3nt: TGTGCCAGCAGCGCGGGACTAATCGGCTACACCTTC; d_gene: -; v_gene: TRBV5-6; abundance: -; j_gene: TRBJ1-2
CDR3aa: CASSLPPSYEQYF; CDR3nt: TGTGCCAGCAGCTTACCCCCCTCCTACGAGCAGTACTTC; d_gene: -; v_gene: TRBV7-9; abundance: few; j_gene: TRBJ2-7
CDR3aa: CASSPLSANHQPQHF; CDR3nt: TGTGCCAGCTCACCACTGAGTGCGAATCATCAGCCCCAGCATTTT; d_gene: -; v_gene: TRBV18; abundance: -; j_gene: TRBJ1-5
CDR3aa: CAWSPGTDLYEQYF; CDR3nt: TGTGCCTGGAGTCCCGGGACAGACCTCTACGAGCAGTACTTC; d_gene: TRBD1; v_gene: TRBV30; abundance: -; j_gene: TRBJ2-7
CDR3aa: CASSPGGYEQYF; CDR3nt: TGTGCCAGCAGCCCAGGGGGCTACGAGCAGTACTTC; d_gene: TRBD1; v_gene: TRBV7-6; abundance: -; j_gene: TRBJ2-7
CDR3aa: CSARVFGELFF; CDR3nt: TGCAGTGCTAGAGTGTTCGGGGAGCTGTTTTTT; d_gene: -; v_gene: TRBV20-1; abundance: -; j_gene: TRBJ2-2
CDR3aa: CASSLSNSYEQYF; CDR3nt: TGTGCCAGCAGTTTATCGAACAGCTACGAGCAGTACTTC; d_gene: -; v_gene: TRBV27; abundance: -; j_gene: TRBJ2-7
CDR3aa: CASSEGQSADTQYF; CDR3nt: TGTGCCAGCAGTGAGGGACAGAGTGCGGATACGCAGTATTTT; d_gene: TRBD1; v_gene: TRBV6-1; abundance: -; j_gene: TRBJ2-3
CDR3aa: CASSQAGRFQPQHF; CDR3nt: TGTGCCAGCAGCCAAGCGGGGAGGTTTCAGCCCCAGCATTTT; d_gene: -; v_gene: TRBV4-2; abundance: -; j_gene: TRBJ1-5
CDR3aa: CASSIQGNYGYTF; CDR3nt: TGTGCCAGTAGTATACAGGGTAACTATGGCTACACCTTC; d_gene: -; v_gene: TRBV19; abundance: -; j_gene: TRBJ1-2
CDR3aa: CASSPQGVEAFF; CDR3nt: TGTGCCAGCTCACCACAGGGGGTTGAAGCTTTCTTT; d_gene: -; v_gene: TRBV18; abundance: -; j_gene: TRBJ1-1
CDR3aa: CASIANGGRAFF; CDR3nt: TGTGCCAGCATTGCCAATGGGGGCCGGGCTTTCTTT; d_gene: -; v_gene: TRBV28; abundance: -; j_gene: TRBJ1-1
CDR3aa: CASSAIQGNTEAFF; CDR3nt: TGCGCCAGCAGCGCGATACAGGGAAACACTGAAGCTTTCTTT; d_gene: -; v_gene: TRBV5-1; abundance: -; j_gene: TRBJ1-1
CDR3aa: CASSQVRGINQPQHF; CDR3nt: TGTGCCAGCAGCCAGGTTCGGGGAATCAATCAGCCCCAGCATTTT; d_gene: -; v_gene: TRBV27; abundance: -; j_gene: TRBJ1-5
CDR3aa: CASSHPPAGDYGYTF; CDR3nt: TGTGCCAGCAGCCATCCCCCCGCGGGTGACTATGGCTACACCTTC; d_gene: -; v_gene: TRBV14; abundance: -; j_gene: TRBJ1-2
CDR3aa: CASSPVTGEGSYEQYF; CDR3nt: TGCGCCAGCAGCCCGGTAACAGGGGAAGGGTCCTACGAGCAGTACTTC; d_gene: TRBD1; v_gene: TRBV4-3; abundance: once; j_gene: TRBJ2-7
CDR3aa: CASSSVKGPGELFF; CDR3nt: TGTGCCAGCTCAAGCGTGAAGGGGCCCGGGGAGCTGTTTTTT; d_gene: -; v_gene: TRBV18; abundance: -; j_gene: TRBJ2-2